Each of the 12 T cell receptor beta chains below was sequenced from the same sample in a study of response to subunit inactivated influenza vaccine. TCRdb passed the RT-PCR reads through MiXCR, listing each CDR3 protein once. This sample yields 150,000 or so distinct CDR3 sequences, of which around 10% are seen a single time; around 40% belongs to the top ten. The sample here was CD8+ T cells sorted from PBMCs, taken around 25 months after vaccination. Receptors were obtained from a man between 50 and 70 years old who received an inactivated influenza vaccine.

V gene TRBV25-1 combines with J gene TRBJ2-5; 8 bases align to TRBD2. The germline CDR1 and CDR2 sequences are MGHDK and SYGVNS. This CDR3 has 14 amino acids. V trimming: 3 bases; J trimming: 2 bases; junction bases outside the gene matches: 2. CDR3 coding DNA: TGTGCCAGCAGTGATGCGGGGGGACAAGAGACCCAGTACTTC. It specifies CASSDAGGQETQYF.

The chain has TRBV6-5 and TRBJ2-7; D is ambiguous. Germline loops: CDR1 MNHEY, CDR2 SVGAGI. V was cut by 3 bases and J by 6 bases, with 12 bases left in between. CDR3 length equals 13 residues. The CDR3 DNA sequence: TGTGCCAGCAGTTATTCCGGGCCCCTCGAGCAGTACTTC. Its protein product is CASSYSGPLEQYF.

J is TRBJ2-7 and V is TRBV20-1, with D possibly being TRBD2 (7 bases). The CDR3 contains 16 residues. Germline CDR1 reads DFQATT; CDR2 reads SNEGSKA (reference sequence). With 3 bases removed from V and 3 bases from J, the gap between germline ends came to 21 bases. The CDR3 reads CSARGYWGGGIYEQYF. The CDR3 DNA reads TGCAGTGCTAGGGGATATTGGGGCGGGGGCATCTACGAGCAGTACTTC.

The sample holds a few counts of this clonotype. The genes are TRBV19 and TRBJ2-1, with D possibly TRBD1 on 6 matching bases. CDR1 and CDR2 (germline): LNHDA, SQIVND (reference sequence). The CDR3 length is 15 residues. Trimming removed 3 bases from V and 7 bases from J, with 16 bases in between. CDR3 sequence reads: CASSMWQGMGNEQFF. CDR3 DNA: TGTGCCAGTAGTATGTGGCAGGGGATGGGGAATGAGCAGTTCTTC.

The chain recombines TRBV20-1 with TRBJ2-7; TRBD1 agrees at 10 bases. The length of the CDR3 is 13 residues. The germline V gene has CDR1 DFQATT and CDR2 SNEGSKA (reference sequence). V was clipped by 1 base and J by 4 bases; unmatched bases: 1. The CDR3 reads CSARGDRGYEQYF. For the CDR3, the DNA is TGCAGTGCTAGAGGGGACAGGGGTTACGAGCAGTACTTC.

The rearrangement links TRBV9 to TRBJ2-7; a weak D match, TRBD2 (6 bases). The CDR3 totals 13 residues. V lost 4 bases and J 5 bases, leaving 13 bases between the germline ends. CDR1 is SGDLS and CDR2 is YYNGEE in the germline V gene. The CDR3 DNA follows: TGTGCCAGCAGCCCTGGGGGGTCCCACGAGCAGTACTTC. Its translation: CASSPGGSHEQYF.

The genes are TRBV7-8 and TRBJ2-3; TRBD2 matches 8 bases. V lost 5 bases to trimming and J lost 1 base; unmatched junction nucleotides: 14. This CDR3 is 18 amino acids long. CDR1 and CDR2 from the germline V gene are SGHVS and FQNEAQ. The CDR3 reads CASSPDPRLALRTDTQYF. The DNA of the CDR3 is TGTGCCAGCAGCCCAGACCCCCGACTAGCGCTTCGCACAGATACGCAGTATTTT.

In its sample, this clonotype was seen a few times. The gene calls are TRBV9 and TRBJ1-6, with D possibly TRBD1 on 6 matching bases. V lost 1 base, J lost 7 bases, and 12 bases lay in between. The CDR3 extends over 15 amino acids. The germline gives CDR1 SGDLS, CDR2 YYNGEE. The CDR3 is CASSVSGTGNSPLHF. CDR3 DNA sequence: TGTGCCAGCAGCGTATCCGGAACAGGGAATTCACCCCTCCACTTT.

In its sample, this clonotype was seen a few times. J is TRBJ2-1 and V is TRBV9; D call uncertain. The germline gives CDR1 SGDLS, CDR2 YYNGEE. The CDR3 loop spans 15 amino acids. V gave up 0 bases and J gave up 5 bases, with 12 bases separating them. The CDR3, as DNA: TGTGCCAGCAGCGTAGAGGCTAGTTTTGACAATGAGCAGTTCTTC. It encodes CASSVEASFDNEQFF. Together with reference TRBV9 and TRBJ2-1, the CDR3 gives the full variable domain: DSGVTQTPKHLITATGQRVTLRCSPRSGDLSVYWYQQSLDQGLQFLIQYYNGEERAKGNILERFSAQQFPDLHSELNLSSLELGDSALYFCASSVEASFDNEQFFGPGTRLTVL.

This clonotype was seen many times. The chain employs TRBV4-3 and TRBJ1-2; D is undetermined. The CDR3 is 13 residues long. Germline V gives CDR1 LGHNA, CDR2 YSLEER. The V end lost 0 bases, the J end lost 9 bases, and 11 bases lay between the germline ends. CDR3 in amino acids: CASSQEYGLSYTF. CDR3 DNA: TGCGCCAGCAGCCAAGAGTATGGTTTGAGCTACACCTTC.

CDR3 region: CSARERGRDYEQYF. Written as DNA, the CDR3 is TGCAGTGCTAGAGAAAGGGGGCGGGACTACGAGCAGTACTTC. The chain combines TRBV20-1 with TRBJ2-7; tentative D call: TRBD1 (7 bases). Germline V lookup: CDR1 DFQATT, CDR2 SNEGSKA (reference sequence). With 0 bases removed from V and 3 bases from J, the gap between germline ends came to 12 bases. CDR3 length: 14 residues.

This clonotype was counted between two and nine times. The V and J genes are TRBV29-1 and TRBJ2-1; 9 nucleotides agree with TRBD2. The CDR3 is made up of 15 amino acids. Germline trimming cut 6 bases from V and 0 bases from J; bases unmatched to any gene: 6. CDR1 is SQVTM, CDR2 ANQGSEA, per germline. The CDR3 loop is CSVPLAGYSYNEQFF. DNA for the CDR3: TGCAGCGTACCTCTAGCGGGATACTCCTACAATGAGCAGTTCTTC.